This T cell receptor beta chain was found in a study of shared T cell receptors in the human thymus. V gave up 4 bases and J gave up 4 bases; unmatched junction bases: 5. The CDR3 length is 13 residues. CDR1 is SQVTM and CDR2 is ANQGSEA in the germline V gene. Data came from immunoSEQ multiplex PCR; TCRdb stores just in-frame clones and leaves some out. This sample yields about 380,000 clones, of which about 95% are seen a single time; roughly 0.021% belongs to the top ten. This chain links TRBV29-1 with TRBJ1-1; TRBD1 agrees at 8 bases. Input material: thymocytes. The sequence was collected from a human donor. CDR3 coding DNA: TGCAGCGTTGCCAGGGGGCAGAGCACTGAAGCTTTCTTT. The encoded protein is CSVARGQSTEAFF.